This passage covers 23 T cell receptor beta chains from one sample sequenced in a study of PD-1 blockade in classical Hodgkin lymphoma. Each patient relapsed following autologous stem cell transplantation, and prior brentuximab vedotin exposure differed. Researchers used magnetic negative selection to pull out pure CD4+ T cells from thawed PBMCs. Assay used: immunoSEQ multiplex PCR; TCRdb lists only in-frame clones, some missing. The top ten clones hold 1% of a sample with 17,000 or so clones, just under 85% of them seen once. Sequences were derived from CD4+ T cells from blood, sampled at baseline. These receptor sequences come from a human donor with classical Hodgkin lymphoma.

The table lists this clone with a count of one. V usage is TRBV27 and J usage is TRBJ1-2, with 12 bases aligning to TRBD1. V was clipped by 8 bases and J by 8 bases; unmatched bases: 3. The CDR3 covers 12 residues. CDR1 is MNHEY, CDR2 SMNVEV, per germline (reference sequence). In nucleotides, the CDR3 is TGTGCCAGCCGGGACAGGGGGCGAGGCTACACCTTC. Its translation is CASRDRGRGYTF.

The J gene is TRBJ2-1, the V gene TRBV11-2; 10 bases are a match to TRBD1. Unmatched junction bases numbered 0, after V lost 4 bases and J lost 0 bases. This CDR3 contains 15 residues. The germline V gene has CDR1 SGHAT and CDR2 FQNNGV. CDR3 region: CASSWTGGSYNEQFF. The CDR3 DNA sequence: TGTGCCAGCAGCTGGACAGGGGGCTCCTACAATGAGCAGTTCTTC.

The rearrangement links TRBV7-2 to TRBJ1-3; perhaps TRBD1 as D (5 bases). CDR1 and CDR2 from the germline V gene are SGHTA and FQGNSA. V was shortened by 5 bases and J by 4 bases, with 18 bases between the two germline ends. CDR3 length: 16 amino acids. CDR3 residues: CASSTGGTLTGNTIYF. CDR3 sequence (DNA): TGTGCCAGCAGCACGGGAGGGACTTTAACAGGAAACACCATATATTTT.

The chain carries TRBV29-1 and TRBJ1-1; D may be TRBD1 (5 bases). Trimming took 4 bases from V and 1 from J, leaving 7 bases between them. Germline V gene lookup returns CDR1 SQVTM and CDR2 ANQGSEA. The length of the CDR3 is 12 residues. The CDR3 sequence is CSVARANTEAFF. For the CDR3, the DNA is TGCAGCGTTGCCAGGGCGAACACTGAAGCTTTCTTT.

This clone is a singleton in its sample. The V call is TRBV5-5, the J call TRBJ2-7; D is unclear. The CDR3 sequence is 12 residues long. Germline-derived CDR1 and CDR2 are SGHKS and YYEKEE (reference sequence). V lost 4 bases to trimming and J lost 3 bases, with 8 bases between them. The CDR3 DNA reads as TGTGCCAGCAGCACTACGGTCTACGAGCAGTACTTC. Its protein product is CASSTTVYEQYF.

The V and J genes are TRBV7-2 and TRBJ1-5; tentative D call: TRBD1 (6 bases). V was cut by 5 bases and J by 1 base, with 18 bases left in between. Germline V CDR1 and CDR2: SGHTA, FQGNSA. The CDR3 is 17 residues long. The CDR3 protein is CASSVQGPPTSNQPQHF. In DNA, the CDR3 is TGTGCCAGCAGCGTACAGGGACCCCCTACGAGCAATCAGCCCCAGCATTTT.

The chain combines TRBV28 with TRBJ1-5; a possible D gene is TRBD1 (5 bases). Per the germline V gene, CDR1 is MDHEN and CDR2 is SYDVKM. The CDR3 loop spans 16 amino acids. Trimming took off 3 bases at V and 9 bases at J, with 21 bases between the two ends. This chain's CDR3 is CASSLAEWGRDLPQHF. For the CDR3, the DNA is TGTGCCAGCAGTTTGGCGGAGTGGGGCCGGGATTTGCCCCAGCATTTT. Full variable domain (remainder filled in from reference TRBV28 and TRBJ1-5): DVKVTQSSRYLVKRTGEKVFLECVQDMDHENMFWYRQDPGLGLRLIYFSYDVKMKEKGDIPEGYSVSREKKERFSLILESASTNQTSMYLCASSLAEWGRDLPQHFGDGTRLSIL.

This clone showed up just once. This chain links TRBV27 with TRBJ2-7, with D perhaps TRBD2 (6 bases). The V end was cut by 7 bases, the J end by 2 bases, with 18 bases between. This CDR3 is built from 15 residues. Germline CDR1 MNHEY, CDR2 SMNVEV (reference sequence). In DNA form, the CDR3 reads TGTGCCAGCAAGGAGGGCCCCGCGGTCGCCTACGAGCAGTACTTC. It translates to CASKEGPAVAYEQYF.

The V gene is TRBV9, the J gene TRBJ2-2, with D hard to call. Trimming left V 3 bases short and J 5 bases short, with 11 bases between. The CDR3 runs to 14 residues. The germline V gene has CDR1 SGDLS and CDR2 YYNGEE. CDR3: CASSGRLGTGELFF. For the CDR3, the DNA is TGTGCCAGCAGCGGACGATTGGGGACCGGGGAGCTGTTTTTT.

The J gene is TRBJ1-2, the V gene TRBV2, with TRBD1 as a possible D gene (5 bases). Germline CDR1 SNHLY, CDR2 FYNNEI. V lost 3 bases, J lost 4 bases, and 21 bases lay in between. The CDR3 runs to 17 residues. In DNA, the CDR3 is TGTGCCAGCAGTGAGAGGGGCGTTTACAGTGGAGCCTATGGCTACACCTTC. It codes for CASSERGVYSGAYGYTF.

The table lists this clone with a few counts. V and J are TRBV7-9 and TRBJ1-2; no clear D gene. CDR1 and CDR2 (germline): SEHNR, FQNEAQ (reference sequence). V gave up 5 bases and J gave up 4 bases, with 11 bases separating them. The CDR3 consists of 13 residues. CDR3 sequence: CASSLFLSYGYTF. In DNA, the CDR3 is TGTGCCAGCAGCCTCTTCCTCAGCTATGGCTACACCTTC.

This chain links TRBV6-5 with TRBJ1-6; TRBD1 aligns across 8 bases. In germline, CDR1 is MNHEY, CDR2 SVGAGI. The V segment lost 2 bases and the J segment 1 base; nucleotides outside the gene matches: 1. The length of the CDR3 is 16 residues. CDR3 sequence reads: CASSYDRGSYNSPLHF. For the CDR3, the DNA is TGTGCCAGCAGTTACGACAGGGGTTCCTATAATTCACCCCTCCACTTT.

The CDR3 region has the DNA TGTGCCAGCAGCTTCTCCATCGGCTCTGCCTCTGGGGCCAACGTCCTGACTTTC. Translating it yields CASSFSIGSASGANVLTF. The rearrangement uses TRBV13 and TRBJ2-6; no firm D call. Trimming removed 3 bases from V and 0 bases from J, with 15 bases in between. In germline, CDR1 is PRHDT, CDR2 FYEKMQ (reference sequence). The CDR3 is 18 residues long.

This clone was detected only once. The chain uses TRBV12-5 and TRBJ1-2, with D possibly being TRBD1 (6 bases). Trimming left V 0 bases short and J 6 bases short, with 11 bases between. The CDR3 spans 14 residues. From germline, CDR1 is LGHNT and CDR2 FRNRAP. DNA for the CDR3: TGTGCTAGTGGTTTGGTCAGGGGTAGGCATGGCTACACCTTC. This encodes CASGLVRGRHGYTF.

The J gene is TRBJ1-2, the V gene TRBV9; 8 bases are shared with TRBD1. The trim removed 4 bases at V and 0 bases at J, leaving 8 bases unmatched. The CDR3 extends over 16 amino acids. Germline loops: CDR1 SGDLS, CDR2 YYNGEE. The chain's CDR3 is CASSPRTGIANYGYTF. In DNA, the CDR3 is TGTGCCAGCAGCCCCCGGACAGGGATCGCTAACTATGGCTACACCTTC.

This chain uses TRBV2 with TRBJ1-1; unclear D gene. Deletions cut 2 bases from V and 8 bases from J, with 15 bases between. From germline, CDR1 is SNHLY and CDR2 FYNNEI. The CDR3 has 14 amino acids. CDR3 coding DNA: TGTGCCAGCAGTGAACAGACGCAGGTTTTCGAAGCTTTCTTT. This sequence encodes CASSEQTQVFEAFF.

The rearrangement joins TRBV7-9 to TRBJ1-2, with no clear D. This CDR3 is built from 15 residues. The germline V gene has CDR1 SEHNR and CDR2 FQNEAQ (reference sequence). Trimming shortened V by 2 bases and J by 2 bases, and 12 bases separated the two germline ends. The CDR3, as DNA: TGTGCCAGCAGCTTATTCATTAATAAAAACTATGGCTACACCTTC. Residues: CASSLFINKNYGYTF. The whole variable domain, remainder taken from reference TRBV7-9 and TRBJ1-2, is DTGVSQNPRHKITKRGQNVTFRCDPISEHNRLYWYRQTLGQGPEFLTYFQNEAQLEKSRLLSDRFSAERPKGSFSTLEIQRTEQGDSAMYLCASSLFINKNYGYTFGSGTRLTVV.

V gene TRBV7-2 combines with J gene TRBJ2-3; perhaps TRBD1 as D (6 bases). The CDR3 contains 16 residues. Per the germline V gene, CDR1 is SGHTA and CDR2 is FQGNSA. V was cut by 4 bases and J by 4 bases, with 18 bases left in between. CDR3 coding DNA: TGTGCCAGCAGCTCACGAACAGGGTCATTGTCAGATACGCAGTATTTT. Translating gives CASSSRTGSLSDTQYF.

This chain connects TRBV6-5 to TRBJ2-7, with a tentative D call TRBD1 (5 bases). V lost 4 bases and J 1 base, leaving 17 bases between the germline ends. The CDR3 is 16 residues long. CDR1 and CDR2 from the germline V gene are MNHEY and SVGAGI. The CDR3 sequence: CASSLGPQGGSYEQYF. CDR3 sequence (DNA): TGTGCCAGCAGTTTGGGTCCCCAGGGTGGGTCCTACGAGCAGTACTTC.

This clone was seen a few times. This rearrangement joins TRBV6-1 to TRBJ1-2; D remains ambiguous. Trimming pared 6 bases from V and 8 bases from J, leaving 19 bases between. Germline loops: CDR1 MNHNS, CDR2 SASEGT. The CDR3 loop spans 14 amino acids. In DNA, the CDR3 is TGTGCCAGCAGGGCTCCGGGCCAAATCAGGGGCTACACCTTC. This encodes CASRAPGQIRGYTF.

The chain employs TRBV19 and TRBJ2-5; D is unclear. The CDR3 contains 13 residues. Trimming stripped 2 bases from V and 5 bases from J, with 9 bases between. Germline lookup yields CDR1 LNHDA and CDR2 SQIVND (reference sequence). The CDR3 loop reads CASSIPSAETQYF. As DNA, the CDR3 is TGTGCCAGTAGTATACCAAGCGCGGAGACCCAGTACTTC.

The V call is TRBV5-1, the J call TRBJ1-1, with a tentative D call TRBD1 (5 bases). Germline assignment: CDR1 SGHRS and CDR2 YFSETQ. Between the trimmed V and J ends, which lost 2 bases and 4 bases, there was a span of 12 bases. The length of the CDR3 is 14 residues. The CDR3 DNA follows: TGCGCCAGCAGCTTTGGGACTAGGGGCACTGAAGCTTTCTTT. Translating it yields CASSFGTRGTEAFF.

This sequence joins TRBV18 and TRBJ2-7; TRBD2 matches at 7 bases. Per the germline V gene, CDR1 is KGHSH and CDR2 is LQKENI. With V trimmed by 2 bases and J by 6 bases, 4 bases remained unmatched. The CDR3 extends over 13 amino acids. CDR3 DNA: TGTGCCAGCTCACCAGCGGGGGTCCTCGAGCAGTACTTC. It is translated as CASSPAGVLEQYF.